Below, one T cell receptor (beta chain) is given with its context. Its target is unknown. This sample was included in a study of cytomegalovirus exposure and HLA in healthy donors. Primers: 60 Vbeta forward and 13 Jbeta reverse. The protocol was immunoSEQ multiplex PCR, while the TCRdb copy is restricted to in-frame clones and leaves out a portion. The sample records about 96,000 clones, roughly 79% being singletons. The study, taken as a whole, reports: Previous analysis showed most TCR beta V segments were productive about 90% or about 30% of the time. Roughly uniform sequencing depth across donors was assumed, possibly incorrectly.

Germline V gene data show CDR1 as SGHRS and CDR2 as YFSETQ. Deletions cut 0 bases from V and 6 bases from J, with 10 bases between. CDR3 length: 13 amino acids. Material for sequencing was PBMCs. The receptor was isolated from a female donor in good health and CMV-seropositive. This chain links TRBV5-1 with TRBJ2-7; D possibly corresponds to TRBD2 (6 bases). This CDR3 reads CASSLARGSEQYF. The CDR3 DNA follows: TGCGCCAGCAGCTTGGCCCGGGGGAGCGAGCAGTACTTC. Full variable domain (missing parts from reference TRBV5-1 and TRBJ2-7): KAGVTQTPRYLIKTRGQQVTLSCSPISGHRSVSWYQQTPGQGLQFLFEYFSETQRNKGNFPGRFSGRQFSNSRSEMNVSTLELGDSALYLCASSLARGSEQYFGPGTRLTVT.